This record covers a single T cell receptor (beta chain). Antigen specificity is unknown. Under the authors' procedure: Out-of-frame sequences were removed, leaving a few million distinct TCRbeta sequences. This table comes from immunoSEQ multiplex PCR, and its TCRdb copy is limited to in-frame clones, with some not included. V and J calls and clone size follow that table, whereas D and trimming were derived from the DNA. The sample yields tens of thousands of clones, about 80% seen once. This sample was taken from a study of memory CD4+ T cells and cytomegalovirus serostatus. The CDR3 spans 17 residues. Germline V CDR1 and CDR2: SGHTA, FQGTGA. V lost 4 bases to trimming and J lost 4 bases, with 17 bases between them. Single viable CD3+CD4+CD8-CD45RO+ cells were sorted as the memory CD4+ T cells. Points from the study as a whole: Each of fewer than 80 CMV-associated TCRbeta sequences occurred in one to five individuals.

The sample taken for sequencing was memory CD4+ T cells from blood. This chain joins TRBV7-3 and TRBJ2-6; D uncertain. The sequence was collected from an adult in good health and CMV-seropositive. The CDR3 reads CASSSGGVRAGANVLTF. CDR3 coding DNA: TGTGCCAGCAGCTCCGGCGGAGTTCGGGCCGGGGCCAACGTCCTGACTTTC.